This T cell receptor (beta chain) was sequenced for a study of OX40 agonist ivuxolimab in advanced cancers. As for the study in general: In this cohort, patients received ivuxolimab, an agonistic anti-OX40 (CD134) antibody. People who had prior anti-PD-1, anti-PD-L1 or anti-CTLA-4 therapy could take part, and around 40% had some. Whole-study findings and limits: Low clonal expansion, among the lowest seen, marked partial responders at 0.1-3.0 mg/kg.

Per the germline V gene, CDR1 is MGHRA and CDR2 is YSYEKL. The CDR3 length is 15 residues. Trimming shortened V by 1 base and J by 4 bases, and 14 bases separated the two germline ends. Blood was sampled at baseline, cycle 4 day 1, and cycle 7 day 1. TCRdb's table, derived via immunoSEQ multiplex PCR, lists solely in-frame clones and lacks some. The sample lists tens of thousands of clones, approximately 91% occurring once. Turning to this clone: The antigen is not known.

The chain combines TRBV4-1 with TRBJ2-7; D is unclear. Sequences were derived from CD4+ or CD8+ T cells sorted from blood, sampled in a trial of the OX40 agonist ivuxolimab. The receptor was isolated from an adult with an advanced solid tumor such as melanoma, head and neck, liver or kidney cancer. CDR3: CASSQAGGKVYEQYF. CDR3 in DNA: TGCGCCAGCAGCCAAGCGGGTGGGAAGGTTTACGAGCAGTACTTC.